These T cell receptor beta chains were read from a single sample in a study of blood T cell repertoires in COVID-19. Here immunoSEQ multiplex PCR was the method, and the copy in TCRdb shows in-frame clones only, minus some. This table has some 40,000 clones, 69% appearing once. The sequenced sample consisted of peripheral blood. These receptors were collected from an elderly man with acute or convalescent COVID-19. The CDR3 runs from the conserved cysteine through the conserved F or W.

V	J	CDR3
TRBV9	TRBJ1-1	CASSVEVGTEAFF
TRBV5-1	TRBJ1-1	CASSTRTGGESKAFF
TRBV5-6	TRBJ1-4	CASSLDGRSFGEKLFF
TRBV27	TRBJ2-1	CASSLGGQGPRGEQFF
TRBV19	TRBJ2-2	CASSAGLENTGELFF
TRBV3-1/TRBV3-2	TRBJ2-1	CASSQAPTGGNEQFF
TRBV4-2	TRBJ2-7	CASSPRQGTYEQYF
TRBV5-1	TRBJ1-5	CASSLGQNSNQPQHF
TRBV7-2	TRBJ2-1	CASSLDRASYNEQFF
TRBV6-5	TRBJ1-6	CASTPSLQGSPLHF
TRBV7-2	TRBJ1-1	CASSLVGGQVTEAFF
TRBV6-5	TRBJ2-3	CATRSPSGATDTQYF
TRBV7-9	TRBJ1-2	CASSLGAVSANYGYTF
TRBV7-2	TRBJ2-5	CASSSPKGQGKETQYF
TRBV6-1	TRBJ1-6	CASSEPGGIRSPLHF
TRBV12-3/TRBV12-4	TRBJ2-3	CASSSNTDTQYF
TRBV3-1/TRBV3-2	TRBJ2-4	CASSQEGLGGEKNIQYF
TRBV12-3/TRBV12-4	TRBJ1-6	CATQGAPSSPLHF
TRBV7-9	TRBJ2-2	CASSLASQGADTGELFF
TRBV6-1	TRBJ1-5	CASSDTDRVWGLEGPQHF
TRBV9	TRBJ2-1	CASNSGQLFDNEQFF
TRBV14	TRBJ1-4	CASSRLQGRGEKLFF
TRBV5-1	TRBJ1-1	CASSLGTGGGTEAFF
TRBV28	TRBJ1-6	CASSPGDRGPNSPLHF
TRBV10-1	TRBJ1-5	CASSEPQRRISNQPQHF
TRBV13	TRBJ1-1	CASSLSQTSTEAFF
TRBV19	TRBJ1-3	CASSIDWTVDSGNTIYF
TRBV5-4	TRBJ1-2	CASSLDREYGYTF
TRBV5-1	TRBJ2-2	CASKSRPGLAGIANTGELFF
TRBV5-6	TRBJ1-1	CASSSPGQGKYTEAFF
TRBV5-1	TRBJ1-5	CASSLTGGAGNQPQHF
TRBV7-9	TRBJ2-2	CASSTGTGFTGELFF
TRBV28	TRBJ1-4	CASGGQGVIGEKLFF
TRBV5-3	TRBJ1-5	CARSLARTPTNQPQHF
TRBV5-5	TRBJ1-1	CASSLAQGKAFF
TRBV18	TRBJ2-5	CASSPPRGVSKTQYF
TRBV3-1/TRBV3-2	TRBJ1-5	CASSPSTGPQHF
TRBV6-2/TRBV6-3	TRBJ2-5	CASSQLAGVWETQYF
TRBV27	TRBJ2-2	CASRVSPSTGELFF
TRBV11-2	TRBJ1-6	CASSLDGGNSPLHF
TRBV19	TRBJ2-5	CASSTGSGGETQYF
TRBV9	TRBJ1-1	CASSPRTRTGEAFF
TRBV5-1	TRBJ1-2	CASSLDRVGGYTF
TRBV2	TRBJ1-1	CASSAARTLNTEAFF
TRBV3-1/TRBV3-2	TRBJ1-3	CASSHTSSGNTIYF
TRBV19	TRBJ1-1	CASSKGREPNTEAFF
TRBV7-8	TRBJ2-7	CASSWDDRGLAGDNEQYF
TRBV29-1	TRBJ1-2	CSVGQGLSGYTF
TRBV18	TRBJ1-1	CASSRQGAADTEAFF
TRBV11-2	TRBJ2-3	CASSRQVAGGVTDTQYF
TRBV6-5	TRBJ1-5	CASSRQGLNQPQHF
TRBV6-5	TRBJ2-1	CASRGAGEQFF
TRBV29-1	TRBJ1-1	CSVRQGTNTEAFF
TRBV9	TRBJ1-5	CASSPGQILINQPQHF
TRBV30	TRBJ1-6	CAWSELSGSSYNSPLHF
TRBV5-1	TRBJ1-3	CASSETGMAGNTIYF
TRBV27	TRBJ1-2	CASSLYSGNYGYTF
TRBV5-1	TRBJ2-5	CASSFHQDGSETQYF
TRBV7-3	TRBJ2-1	CASSLSTGGLDEQFF